Sequencing of this TCR beta chain was carried out in a study of OX40 agonist ivuxolimab in advanced cancers. Across the whole study: Patients took ivuxolimab, an agonistic anti-OX40 (CD134) antibody. Study outcomes and limitations: At 0.1 to 3.0 mg/kg, CD4+ and CD8+ blood T cells expanded clonally by week 6.

A word on this clone: The antigen remains undetermined.

Libraries were prepared by immunoSEQ multiplex PCR; TCRdb keeps only in-frame clonotypes and omits some of them. This table holds around 80,000 clones, 85% to 90% found once. Trimming removed 4 bases from V and 6 bases from J, with 18 bases in between. The length of the CDR3 is 15 residues. Germline V gives CDR1 SGHDT, CDR2 YYEEEE. This chain connects TRBV5-6 to TRBJ2-3; D may be TRBD1 or TRBD2 (6 bases each). This clonotype was obtained from an adult with an advanced solid tumor such as melanoma, head and neck, liver or kidney cancer. The specimen comprised CD4+ or CD8+ T cells sorted from blood, sampled in a trial of the OX40 agonist ivuxolimab. The CDR3 nucleotides are TGTGCCAGCAGCACGGGGGCAGGGGAGGCCGATACGCAGTATTTT. Translated, it gives CASSTGAGEADTQYF.